This TCR beta chain was identified in a study of CD8+CD57+ T cells in acquired aplastic anemia (dated by TCRdb to about 2018). General notes on the study: A mean of approximately 3 ug of DNA, ranging from about 0.2 to 27.4 ug, was extracted from sorted CD4+ and CD8+ cells. A CD8+CD57+ expansion meant a frequency higher than the mean frequency seen in healthy subjects.

Flow cytometry had shown CD8+CD57+ cell expansion in the patients selected for sequencing. Every patient had a diagnosis of severe acquired aplastic anemia based on International Study of Aplastic Anemia and Agranulocytosis and Camitta criteria. At the time blood was sampled, none of the patients had received any therapy. In this study, sorted CD4+ and CD8+ T cells from the blood of healthy subjects and of severe aplastic anemia patients had their TCR repertoires deep-sequenced. Patients were enrolled under clinicaltrials.gov protocols 00001620, 01623167, 00001397, 00071045, 00081523 and 00961064 in the USA. Ficoll-Paque density gradient centrifugation was used to isolate peripheral blood mononuclear cells. CD4+ and CD8+ T cells were sorted by FACS or magnetic beads before DNA extraction. As concerns this clonotype: There is no known antigen for this receptor. Per-base qualities were not stored, and no clone one base away is much larger.

The junction carries 13 bases between V and J, which are trimmed by 7 bases and 9 bases respectively. The germline V gene encodes CDR1 LNHNV and CDR2 YYDKDF (reference sequence). Spanning cysteine to phenylalanine, the CDR3 consists of 12 amino acids. Solely the CDR3 DNA is kept, with 36 bases framed from the first base. Genomic DNA was used as template for profiling of TCR beta VDJ combinations and CDR3 sequences. An Illumina HiSeq 2000 was the platform used for TCR repertoire sequencing. Per the authors' processing: TRBV/TRBJ rearrangement plots, CDR3 size and DJ length profiles, and Simpson's diversity index were used to evaluate the repertoires. The most abundant DNA sequence in the deep sequencing data was defined as the immunodominant clone. CDR3 amino acid sequences were checked for sharing across subjects and were also compared against the VDJdb database and published repertoires. TCRdb reprocessing: public reads trimmed at Q25 with fastp, clones called with MiXCR, in-frame beta chains kept. Each CDR3 protein gets just one entry, which takes the most common genes and DNA from the rows behind it. It is TCRdb's table, rather than the study itself, that gives the V and J calls and clone size. In this sample the table shows about 150,000 distinct CDR3 sequences, about 48% of which occur a single time. Together, the top ten hold approximately 12% of the sample.

Overall results and qualifications from the work: Around 28 CD8+ CDR3 sequences were found to be shared between patients and controls, but these sequences appeared to be highly expressed in patients and within the immunodominant clones of the patients. No significant difference in CD8+ Simpson's diversity was found between patients and healthy controls (P=0.060).

This receptor was identified in a human donor with aplastic anemia. Sequencing was carried out using sorted CD4+, CD8+, or CD8+CD57+ T cells (not recorded which) from PBMCs. The sequence joins TRBV15 to TRBJ2-1, with a tentative D call of TRBD1 or TRBD2, each matching 5 bases. The nucleotide sequence is given as TGTGCCACCAAGGAGACGAGGGGTGAGCAGTTCTTC. This yields the protein CATKETRGEQFF.